Included here is one T cell receptor (beta chain) sequence, with context. Its target is not known. The germline CDR1 and CDR2 sequences are SEHNR and FQNEAQ (reference sequence). The CDR3 covers 13 residues. These data are taken from a study of CXCR3-negative and CXCR3-positive naive CD8 T cells. General study results and limits: For the naive subsets, surface CD5 was similar, and TCR strength was inferred from TRB CDR3 properties. Compared with CXCR3-negative naive cells, CXCR3-positive naive cells showed more hydrophobic TRB CDR3s. Partially decreased CXCR3 expression was recorded after cryopreservation, and fresh PBMCs were used in most assays.

UMI labels and 5' RACE were used to prepare the TRB cDNA libraries. TCRdb reprocessed the 5' RACE reads and reports one entry per CDR3 protein, with no DNA. The sample yields about 57,000 distinct CDR3 sequences, of which the top ten take up 0.53%. The sequence was collected from a human donor in good health. Some clones in this sample may be carry-over from other donors' samples. V usage is TRBV7-9 and J usage is TRBJ1-1; no DNA is available, so the TRBD1 call from TCRdb remains unchecked. The sample comprised naive CXCR3+ CD8+ T cells from blood. The subset is: CD45RO-CCR7+CD27+CD95- naive CD8+ T cells expressing CXCR3 (TNR3+). CDR3 loop: CASSFGGTTEAFF.